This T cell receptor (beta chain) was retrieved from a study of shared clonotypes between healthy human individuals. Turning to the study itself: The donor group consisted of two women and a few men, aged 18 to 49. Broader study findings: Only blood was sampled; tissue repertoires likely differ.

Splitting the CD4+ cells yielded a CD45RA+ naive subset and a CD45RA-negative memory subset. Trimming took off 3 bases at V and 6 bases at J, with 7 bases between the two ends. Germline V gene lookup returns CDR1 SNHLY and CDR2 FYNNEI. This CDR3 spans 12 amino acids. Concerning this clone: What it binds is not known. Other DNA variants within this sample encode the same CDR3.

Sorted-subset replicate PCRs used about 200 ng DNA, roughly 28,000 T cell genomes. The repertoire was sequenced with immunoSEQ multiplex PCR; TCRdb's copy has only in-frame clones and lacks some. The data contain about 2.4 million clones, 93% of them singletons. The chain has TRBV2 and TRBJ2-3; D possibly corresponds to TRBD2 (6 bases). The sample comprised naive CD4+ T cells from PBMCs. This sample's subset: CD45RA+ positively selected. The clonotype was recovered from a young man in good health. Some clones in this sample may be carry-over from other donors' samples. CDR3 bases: TGTGCCAGCAGTGATCGGGGGGATACGCAGTATTTT. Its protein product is CASSDRGDTQYF.